The clone carrying this T cell receptor (beta chain) has at least ten counts. The CDR3 is made up of 17 amino acids. The V and J ends lost 2 bases and 7 bases respectively, with 21 bases between them. Per germline, CDR1 SGHDT and CDR2 YYEEEE. This sample stems from a study of neurological immune-mediated disorders. Via MiXCR, TCRdb re-called the 5' RACE reads, giving one row per CDR3 protein. The data hold 120,000 or so distinct CDR3 sequences, with approximately 3.2% observed a single time. Unsorted libraries were derived from 2 million PBMCs stored at -80 C. Sequenced: PBMCs. J is TRBJ2-2 and V is TRBV5-6; D is possibly TRBD2 (6 bases). The sequence was collected from a woman aged 30 to 39 with multiple sclerosis. CDR3 loop: CASSLYVTGEMGGELFF. Written as DNA, the CDR3 is TGTGCCAGCAGCTTATACGTGACGGGAGAGATGGGCGGGGAGCTGTTTTTT.